A single sample gave rise to the 10 T cell receptor beta chains below, sequenced in a study of Ad26.COV2.S vaccination and SARS-CoV-2 variants (dated by TCRdb to the early 2020s). What the treatment or condition label conveys for this sample: 15 to 20 received Ad26.COV2.S at low or high dose, single or two shots; about five received placebo; per-sample allocation not given. Repertoires of vaccine and placebo recipients were sequenced from samples collected on day 63 after the first injection. The library relied on the immunoSEQ multiplex PCR assay. TCRdb carries this immuneACCESS record with in-frame sequences only. Its versions omit some clonotypes, under half of them owing to an unresolved V gene in the studies checked, with the rest unexplained. The sample table holds around 270,000 clones, of which approximately 88% were seen once. Just under 3% of the sample belongs to the ten largest clones.

The sequences come from peripheral blood, collected in a trial of Ad26.COV2.S vaccine versus placebo. All receptors come from a person aged 18-60 years who received the Ad26.COV2.S COVID-19 vaccine or a placebo.

The chain combines TRBV5-8 with TRBJ2-2; D is ambiguous. Germline CDR1 and CDR2: SGHTS and YDEGEE. Trimming took off 0 bases at V and 0 bases at J, with 9 bases between the two ends. This CDR3 is built from 16 residues. CDR3 in amino acids: CASSLVDGANTGELFF. CDR3 bases: TGTGCCAGCAGCTTGGTGGACGGAGCGAACACCGGGGAGCTGTTTTTT.

The genes are TRBV12-3 or TRBV12-4 and TRBJ1-6; D uncertain. V was trimmed by 0 bases and J by 7 bases, leaving 4 bases between them. There are 13 residues in the CDR3. The CDR3 region is CASSLAMNSPLHF. The CDR3 nucleotides read TGTGCCAGCAGTTTAGCGATGAATTCACCCCTCCACTTT.

This clone was observed a few times. The chain couples TRBV3-1 (or the pseudogene TRBV3-2) to TRBJ2-1, with TRBD1 matching over 10 bases. The V and J ends lost 4 bases and 12 bases, in that order; junction bases with no gene match: 18. Per the germline V gene, CDR1 is LGHDT and CDR2 is YNNKEL (reference sequence). The CDR3 extends over 17 amino acids. CDR3: CASSPLDRGLEGVGQFF. CDR3 DNA: TGTGCCAGCAGCCCACTGGACAGGGGGTTAGAAGGGGTTGGGCAGTTCTTC.

V gene TRBV23-1 combines with J gene TRBJ2-7, with D possibly being TRBD2 (6 bases). TRBV23-1 has ORF status, its function being uncertain. The CDR3 is made up of 14 amino acids. V was trimmed by 6 bases and J by 4 bases, leaving 16 bases between them. DNA for the CDR3: TGCGCCAGCAGCTCCGGGACTCTCCATTACGAGCAGTACGTC. Translating gives CASSSGTLHYEQYV.

CDR3 loop: CASSVSPSTDTQYF. The CDR3 bases are TGTGCCAGCAGCGTATCCCCTAGCACAGATACGCAGTATTTT. The chain has TRBV9 and TRBJ2-3; D not certain. The CDR3 covers 14 residues. Germline CDR1 reads SGDLS; CDR2 reads YYNGEE. V was trimmed by 1 base and J by 0 bases, leaving 6 bases between them. The whole variable domain, filled in from reference TRBV9 and TRBJ2-3, reads DSGVTQTPKHLITATGQRVTLRCSPRSGDLSVYWYQQSLDQGLQFLIQYYNGEERAKGNILERFSAQQFPDLHSELNLSSLELGDSALYFCASSVSPSTDTQYFGPGTRLTVL.

The chain recombines TRBV2 with TRBJ1-2, with a weak D call TRBD1 (5 bases). This CDR3 spans 11 amino acids. Germline V gene data show CDR1 as SNHLY and CDR2 as FYNNEI. V was clipped by 7 bases and J by 8 bases, with 11 bases between them. CDR3 sequence reads: CASTGGSGYTF. The DNA for the CDR3 is TGTGCCAGCACGGGGGGGAGCGGCTACACCTTC.

This sequence joins TRBV19 and TRBJ2-6; D gene uncertain. The length of the CDR3 is 15 residues. Between the trimmed V and J ends, which lost 3 bases and 0 bases, there was a span of 6 bases. Germline values: CDR1 LNHDA, CDR2 SQIVND (reference sequence). The DNA for the CDR3 is TGTGCCAGTAGTATCTCTAGCTCTGGGGCCAACGTCCTGACTTTC. It specifies CASSISSSGANVLTF.

The chain is built from TRBV18 and TRBJ1-6; 7 bases line up with TRBD1. This CDR3 spans 16 amino acids. Trimming at V came to 3 bases and at J to 4 bases, leaving 6 bases not matched to a gene. The germline V gene encodes CDR1 KGHSH and CDR2 LQKENI. CDR3 nucleotides: TGTGCCAGCTCACCCTCAGGGACAGTTTATAATTCACCCCTCCACTTT. Its translation: CASSPSGTVYNSPLHF.

The chain joins TRBV4-3 to TRBJ1-1; D possibly corresponds to TRBD1 (5 bases). The germline V gene encodes CDR1 LGHNA and CDR2 YSLEER. V shed 2 bases and J shed 4 bases, with 17 bases lying between them. The CDR3 has 16 residues. The CDR3 nucleotides read TGCGCCAGCAGCCAATCGACGGGGGATGCGGGCACTGAAGCTTTCTTT. It encodes CASSQSTGDAGTEAFF.

The rearrangement links TRBV7-8 to TRBJ2-1; 12 nucleotides agree with TRBD2. Trimming cost V 7 bases and J 0 bases; bases outside gene matches: 10. The CDR3 runs 18 residues. In germline, CDR1 is SGHVS, CDR2 FQNEAQ. The CDR3 nucleotides read TGTGCCAGCATCCTTGCACTAGCGGGAGGTCCCTCCTACAATGAGCAGTTCTTC. This translates into CASILALAGGPSYNEQFF.